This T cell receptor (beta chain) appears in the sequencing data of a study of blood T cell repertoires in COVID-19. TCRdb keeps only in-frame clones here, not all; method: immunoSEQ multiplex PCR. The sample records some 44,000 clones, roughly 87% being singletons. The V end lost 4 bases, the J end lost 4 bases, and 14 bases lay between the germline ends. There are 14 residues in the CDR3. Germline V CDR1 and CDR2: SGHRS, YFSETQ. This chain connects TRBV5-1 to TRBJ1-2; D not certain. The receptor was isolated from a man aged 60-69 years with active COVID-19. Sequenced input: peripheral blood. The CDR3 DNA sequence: TGCGCCAGCAGCCCCCTAGAGAGACCCTATGGCTACACCTTC. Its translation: CASSPLERPYGYTF.